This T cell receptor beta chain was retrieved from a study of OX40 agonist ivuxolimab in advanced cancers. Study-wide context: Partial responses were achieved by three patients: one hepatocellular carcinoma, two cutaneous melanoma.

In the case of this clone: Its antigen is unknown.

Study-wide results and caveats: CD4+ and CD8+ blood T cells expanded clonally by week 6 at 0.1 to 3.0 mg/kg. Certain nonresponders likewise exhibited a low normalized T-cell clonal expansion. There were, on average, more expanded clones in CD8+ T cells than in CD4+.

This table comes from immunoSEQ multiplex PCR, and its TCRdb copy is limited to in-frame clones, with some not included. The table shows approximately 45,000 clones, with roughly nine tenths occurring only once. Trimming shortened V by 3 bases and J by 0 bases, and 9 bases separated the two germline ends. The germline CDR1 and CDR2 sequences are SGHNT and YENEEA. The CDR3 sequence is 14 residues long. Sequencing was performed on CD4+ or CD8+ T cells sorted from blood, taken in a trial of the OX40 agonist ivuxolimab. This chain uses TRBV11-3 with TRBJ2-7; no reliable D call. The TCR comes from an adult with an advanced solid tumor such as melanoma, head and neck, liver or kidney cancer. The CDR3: CASSFSGSSYEQYF. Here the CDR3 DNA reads TGTGCCAGCAGCTTTTCCGGGTCCTCCTACGAGCAGTACTTC.